The sample holds a few counts of the clone carrying this TCR beta chain. No antigen is known for it. This record comes from a study of CD8+CD57+ T cells in acquired aplastic anemia. Study-level information: The study obtained an average of around 2.9 ug of DNA from sorted CD4+ and CD8+ cells.

General observations from the study: Between patients and controls, approximately 29 CD8+ CDR3 sequences were found in common. For CD8+ Simpson's diversity, patients and controls showed no significant difference.

Genomic DNA templated the TCR beta VDJ and CDR3 profiling. TCRdb passed the reads through MiXCR, listing each CDR3 protein once. Of tens of thousands of distinct CDR3 sequences in the sample, roughly three quarters were seen once. From germline, CDR1 is SGDLS and CDR2 YYNGEE. Deletions cut 7 bases from V and 3 bases from J, with 8 bases between. This CDR3 is 11 amino acids long. For sequencing, patients were chosen who had shown expansion of CD8+CD57+ cells by flow cytometry. All patients were therapy-naive when blood was sampled. J is TRBJ2-7 and V is TRBV9; D gene unclear. This receptor was taken from a human donor with aplastic anemia. Sequencing was carried out using sorted CD4+, CD8+, or CD8+CD57+ T cells (not recorded which) from PBMCs. The CDR3 protein is CASEADYEQYF. DNA for the CDR3: TGTGCCAGCGAGGCAGACTACGAGCAGTACTTC.